What follows is one T cell receptor beta chain and its context. This specimen comes from a study of blood T cell repertoires in COVID-19. About the research overall: Donors in the United States, Italy and Spain gave samples during acute or convalescent COVID-19. T cells, B-cell-depleted T cells, or PBMCs supplied cDNA or gDNA.

Here immunoSEQ multiplex PCR was the method, and the copy in TCRdb shows in-frame clones only, minus some. The table has 380,000 or so clones, approximately 80% seen once; the top ten hold under 1.2%. CDR3 size: 13 residues. V was shortened by 3 bases and J by 3 bases, with 9 bases between the two germline ends. The germline V gene encodes CDR1 DFQATT and CDR2 SNEGSKA (reference sequence). The receptor comes from a human donor with acute or convalescent COVID-19. The donor label of this sample is uncertain. The sample consisted of peripheral blood. V and J are TRBV20-1 and TRBJ1-5; tentatively, D is TRBD1 (5 bases). The CDR3 DNA follows: TGCAGTGCTAGTTCAGGGATCAATCAGCCCCAGCATTTT. This translates into CSASSGINQPQHF.